This T cell receptor beta chain was recorded in a study of T cells in tumors after PD-1 blockade. The overall study: Patients received pembrolizumab 200 mg every 3 weeks or cemiplimab 350 mg every 2 weeks.

The count of this clone is one. The CDR3 is made up of 15 amino acids. The V and J ends lost 2 bases and 0 bases respectively, with 5 bases between them. Germline V gene lookup returns CDR1 MNHNS and CDR2 SASEGT. Produced via immunoSEQ multiplex PCR; TCRdb's table is partial and in-frame only. The sample has about 20,000 clones, over 75% seen once. The clonotype was recovered from a human donor with advanced basal cell or squamous cell carcinoma (not recorded which). Source: PBMCs, taken after anti-PD-1 therapy. The chain joins TRBV6-1 to TRBJ1-6, with D unresolved. The CDR3 spells CASSETVSYNSPLHF. In DNA form, the CDR3 reads TGTGCCAGCAGTGAAACGGTCTCCTATAATTCACCCCTCCACTTT.